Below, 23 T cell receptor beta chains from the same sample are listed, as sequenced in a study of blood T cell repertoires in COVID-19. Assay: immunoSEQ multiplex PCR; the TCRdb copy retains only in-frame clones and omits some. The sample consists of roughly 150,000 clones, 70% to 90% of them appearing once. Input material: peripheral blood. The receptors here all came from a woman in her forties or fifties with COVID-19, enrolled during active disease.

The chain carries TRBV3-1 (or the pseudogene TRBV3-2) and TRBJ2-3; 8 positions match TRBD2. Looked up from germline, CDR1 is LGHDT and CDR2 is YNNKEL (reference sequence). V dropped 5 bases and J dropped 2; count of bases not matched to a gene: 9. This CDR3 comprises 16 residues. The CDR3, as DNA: TGTGCCAGCAGCGAGGCGGCGGGGGGCCACACAGATACGCAGTATTTT. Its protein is CASSEAAGGHTDTQYF.

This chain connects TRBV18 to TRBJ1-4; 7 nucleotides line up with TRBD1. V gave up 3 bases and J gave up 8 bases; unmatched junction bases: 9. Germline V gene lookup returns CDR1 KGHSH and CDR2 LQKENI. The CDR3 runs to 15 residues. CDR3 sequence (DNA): TGTGCCAGCTCACCCCAAGAGGGGGCAAGGGAAAAACTGTTTTTT. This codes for CASSPQEGAREKLFF.

CDR3 DNA: TGTGCCAGCAGTTTATCACCGGGACAGGGTACCGGCTACACCTTC. Amino acid sequence: CASSLSPGQGTGYTF. This chain uses TRBV28 with TRBJ1-2; TRBD1 aligns across 9 bases. V lost 1 base and J lost 8; bases outside the gene matches: 8. The CDR3 length is 15 residues. Germline loops: CDR1 MDHEN, CDR2 SYDVKM.

The chain's CDR3 is CASSFHQGGSTDTQYF. DNA of the CDR3: TGCGCCAGCAGCTTTCATCAGGGCGGCAGCACAGATACGCAGTATTTT. V is TRBV5-1 and J is TRBJ2-3; D might be TRBD1 (5 bases). CDR1 is SGHRS and CDR2 is YFSETQ in the germline V gene. V was trimmed by 2 bases and J by 0 bases, leaving 13 bases between them. The CDR3 loop spans 16 amino acids.

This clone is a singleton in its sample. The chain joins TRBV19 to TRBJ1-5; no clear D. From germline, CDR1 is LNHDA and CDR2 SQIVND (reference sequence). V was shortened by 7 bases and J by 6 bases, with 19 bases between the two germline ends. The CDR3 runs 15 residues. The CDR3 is CASTPTQIGFQPQHF. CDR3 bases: TGTGCCAGTACCCCGACACAAATTGGATTTCAGCCCCAGCATTTT. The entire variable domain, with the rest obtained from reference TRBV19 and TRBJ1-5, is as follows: DGGITQSPKYLFRKEGQNVTLSCEQNLNHDAMYWYRQDPGQGLRLIYYSQIVNDFQKGDIAEGYSVSREKKESFPLTVTSAQKNPTAFYLCASTPTQIGFQPQHFGDGTRLSIL.

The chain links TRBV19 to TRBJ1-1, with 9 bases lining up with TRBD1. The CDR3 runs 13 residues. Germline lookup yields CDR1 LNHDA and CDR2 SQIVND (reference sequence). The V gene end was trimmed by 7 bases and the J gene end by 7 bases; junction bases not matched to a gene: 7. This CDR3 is CASNGQGRNEAFF. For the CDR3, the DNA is TGTGCCAGTAACGGACAGGGGAGGAATGAAGCTTTCTTT.

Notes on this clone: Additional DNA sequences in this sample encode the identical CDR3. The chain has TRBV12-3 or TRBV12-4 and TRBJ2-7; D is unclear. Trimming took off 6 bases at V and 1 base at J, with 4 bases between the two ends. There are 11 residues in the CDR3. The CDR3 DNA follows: TGTGCCAGCAGCAGTTCCTACGAGCAGTACTTC. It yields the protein CASSSSYEQYF.

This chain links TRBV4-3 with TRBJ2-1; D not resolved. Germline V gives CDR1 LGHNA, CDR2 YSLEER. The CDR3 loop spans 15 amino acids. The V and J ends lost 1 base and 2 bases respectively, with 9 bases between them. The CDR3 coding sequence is TGCGCCAGCAGCCAAGCGCGCGGAACCTACAATGAGCAGTTCTTC. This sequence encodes CASSQARGTYNEQFF.

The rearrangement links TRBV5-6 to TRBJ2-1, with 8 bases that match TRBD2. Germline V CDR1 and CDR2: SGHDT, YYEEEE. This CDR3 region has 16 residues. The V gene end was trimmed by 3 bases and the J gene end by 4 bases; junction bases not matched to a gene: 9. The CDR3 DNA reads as TGTGCCAGCAGCTCTTATAGCGGGGCCCTATACAATGAGCAGTTCTTC. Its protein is CASSSYSGALYNEQFF.

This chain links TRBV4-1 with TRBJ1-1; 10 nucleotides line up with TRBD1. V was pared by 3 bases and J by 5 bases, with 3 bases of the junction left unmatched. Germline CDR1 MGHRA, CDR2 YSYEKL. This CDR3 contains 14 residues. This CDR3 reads CASSHDRGRTEAFF. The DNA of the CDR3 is TGCGCCAGCAGCCACGACAGGGGGCGGACTGAAGCTTTCTTT.

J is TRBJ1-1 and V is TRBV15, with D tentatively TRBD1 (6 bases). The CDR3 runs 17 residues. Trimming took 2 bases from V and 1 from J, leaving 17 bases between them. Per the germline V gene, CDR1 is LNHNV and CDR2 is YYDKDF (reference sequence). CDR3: CATSRYQGFTKNTEAFF. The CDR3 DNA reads TGTGCCACCAGCAGATATCAGGGGTTTACAAAGAACACTGAAGCTTTCTTT.

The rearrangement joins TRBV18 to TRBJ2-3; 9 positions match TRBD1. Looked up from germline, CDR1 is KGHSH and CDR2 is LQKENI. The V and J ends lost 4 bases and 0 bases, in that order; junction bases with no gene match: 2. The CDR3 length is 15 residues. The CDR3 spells CASSLDRGSTDTQYF. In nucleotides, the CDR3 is TGTGCCAGCTCACTCGACAGGGGGAGCACAGATACGCAGTATTTT.

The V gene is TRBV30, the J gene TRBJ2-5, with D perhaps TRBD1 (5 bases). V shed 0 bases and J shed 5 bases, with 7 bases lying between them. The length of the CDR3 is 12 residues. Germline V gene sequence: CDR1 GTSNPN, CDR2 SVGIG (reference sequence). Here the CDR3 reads CAWSVKGETQYF. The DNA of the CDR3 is TGTGCCTGGAGTGTAAAGGGGGAGACCCAGTACTTC.

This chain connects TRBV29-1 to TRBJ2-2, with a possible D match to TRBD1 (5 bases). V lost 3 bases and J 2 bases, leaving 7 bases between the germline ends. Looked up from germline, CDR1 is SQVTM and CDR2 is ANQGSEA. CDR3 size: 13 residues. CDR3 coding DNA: TGCAGCGTTGACAGGGAAAACACCGGGGAGCTGTTTTTT. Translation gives CSVDRENTGELFF.

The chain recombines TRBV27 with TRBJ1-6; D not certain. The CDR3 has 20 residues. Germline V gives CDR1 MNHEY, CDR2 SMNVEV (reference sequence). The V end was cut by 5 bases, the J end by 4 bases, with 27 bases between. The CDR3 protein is CASSQHFDLDLMAYNSPLHF. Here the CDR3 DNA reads TGTGCCAGCAGTCAACACTTTGACTTGGATTTGATGGCTTATAATTCACCCCTCCACTTT.

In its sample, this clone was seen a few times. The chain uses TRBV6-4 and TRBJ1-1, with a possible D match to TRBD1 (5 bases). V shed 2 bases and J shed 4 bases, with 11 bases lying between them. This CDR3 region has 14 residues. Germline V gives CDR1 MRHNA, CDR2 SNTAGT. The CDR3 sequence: CASSDRAGLTEAFF. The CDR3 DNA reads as TGTGCCAGCAGTGACAGGGCAGGGCTCACTGAAGCTTTCTTT.

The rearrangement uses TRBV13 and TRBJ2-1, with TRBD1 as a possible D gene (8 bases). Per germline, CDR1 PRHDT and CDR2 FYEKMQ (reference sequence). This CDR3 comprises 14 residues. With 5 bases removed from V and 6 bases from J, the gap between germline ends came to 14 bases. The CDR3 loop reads CASSQRDRINEQFF. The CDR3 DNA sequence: TGTGCCAGCAGCCAGCGGGACAGGATCAATGAGCAGTTCTTC.

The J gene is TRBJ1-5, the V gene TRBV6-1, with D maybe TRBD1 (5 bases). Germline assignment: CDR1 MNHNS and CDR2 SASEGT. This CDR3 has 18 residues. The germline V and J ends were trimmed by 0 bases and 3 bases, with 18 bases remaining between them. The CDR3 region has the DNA TGTGCCAGCAGTGAAGCGCGGGGCTGGGCAACAACCAATCAGCCCCAGCATTTT. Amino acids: CASSEARGWATTNQPQHF.

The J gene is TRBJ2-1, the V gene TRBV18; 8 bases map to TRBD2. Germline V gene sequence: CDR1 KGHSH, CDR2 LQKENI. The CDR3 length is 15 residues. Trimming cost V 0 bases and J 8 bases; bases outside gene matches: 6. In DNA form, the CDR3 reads TGTGCCAGCTCACCACCGGTTGGAGCGGGAGATGAGCAGTTCTTC. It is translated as CASSPPVGAGDEQFF.

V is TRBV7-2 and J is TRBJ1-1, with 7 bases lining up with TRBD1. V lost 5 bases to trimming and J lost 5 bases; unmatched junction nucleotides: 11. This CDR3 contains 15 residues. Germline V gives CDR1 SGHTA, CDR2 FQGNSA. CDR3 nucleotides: TGTGCCAGCAGCGCCCAAGGGGGCAGTGGAACTGAAGCTTTCTTT. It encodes CASSAQGGSGTEAFF. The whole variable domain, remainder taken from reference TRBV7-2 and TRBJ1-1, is GAGVSQSPSNKVTEKGKDVELRCDPISGHTALYWYRQSLGQGLEFLIYFQGNSAPDKSGLPSDRFSAERTGGSVSTLTIQRTQQEDSAVYLCASSAQGGSGTEAFFGQGTRLTVV.

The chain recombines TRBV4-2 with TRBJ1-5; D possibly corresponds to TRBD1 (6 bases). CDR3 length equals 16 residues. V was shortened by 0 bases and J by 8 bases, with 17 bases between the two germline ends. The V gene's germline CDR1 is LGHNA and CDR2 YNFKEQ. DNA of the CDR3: TGTGCCAGCAGCCAAGAATATGGGGACACACTGGAGCCCCAGCATTTT. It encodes CASSQEYGDTLEPQHF.

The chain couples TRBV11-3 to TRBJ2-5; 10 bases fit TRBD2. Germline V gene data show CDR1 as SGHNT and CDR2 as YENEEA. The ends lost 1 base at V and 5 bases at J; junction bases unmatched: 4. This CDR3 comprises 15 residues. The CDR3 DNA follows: TGTGCCAGCAGCTTAGTACTAGCGGGGACTGAGACCCAGTACTTC. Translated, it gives CASSLVLAGTETQYF.

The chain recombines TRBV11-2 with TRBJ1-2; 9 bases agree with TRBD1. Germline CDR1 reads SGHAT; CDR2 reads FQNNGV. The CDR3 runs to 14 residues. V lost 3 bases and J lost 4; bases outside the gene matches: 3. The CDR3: CASSFLQGAYGYTF. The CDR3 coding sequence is TGTGCCAGCAGCTTCTTACAGGGGGCCTATGGCTACACCTTC.